This T cell receptor (beta chain) originates from a study of blood T cell repertoires in COVID-19. About the study: From T cells, B-cell-depleted T cells, or PBMCs came the material, which was cDNA or gDNA.

Living in 24 US areas, the participants were between roughly 18 and 89 years of age. In assigning cohorts, the study relied on participant-reported clinical history. As originally analysed: Estimated nucleated cell counts came from reference gene primer amplification. Measured with immunoSEQ multiplex PCR; TCRdb has only the in-frame clones, and not every one. V, J and clone size derive from that table, while D and trimming were established from the DNA sequence. The sample includes 200,000 to 300,000 clones, around 85% of them seen just once. The sequenced material came from PBMCs or T cells enriched from blood (not recorded which). This sequence originates from a woman aged 40 to 55 with acute COVID-19.

The CDR3 sequence is CATSRDQINYGYTF. Written as DNA, the CDR3 is TGTGCCACCAGCAGAGACCAGATCAACTATGGCTACACCTTC. This sequence joins TRBV15 and TRBJ1-2; D not resolved. This CDR3 contains 14 residues. The V gene lost 0 bases and the J gene lost 2 bases, with 7 bases spanning the gap. Per germline, CDR1 LNHNV and CDR2 YYDKDF (reference sequence).